The text below deals with one TCR beta chain. No antigen is known for it. Base qualities are not provided; no much larger clone lies one nucleotide away. Taken from cysteine to phenylalanine, the CDR3 has 16 residues. The CDR3 DNA has 48 bases and is translated from base 1. V trim: 3 bases; J trim: 4 bases; unmatched bases: 10. The CDR1 and CDR2 encoded by the germline V gene (reference sequence) are MNHEY and SMNVEV. Receptors were amplified or captured by the immunoSEQ multiplex PCR assay. TCRdb took over this immuneACCESS table, retaining in-frame rearrangements with V and J assigned. Such tables are incomplete; in checked studies, under half of the missing clones stem from an unresolved V gene, and the remainder is unexplained. For this sample there are more than 65,000 clones; about 89% appear just once. The top ten constitute 2.5% of the sample. The data derive from a study of T cell changes during pregnancy in multiple sclerosis (dated by TCRdb to between 2018 and 2020). About the full investigation: Changes in the T cell repertoire over the course of pregnancy were examined in this study in women with multiple sclerosis.

This sequence uses TRBV27 and TRBJ2-7, with 9 middle bases fitting TRBD2. This receptor was identified in a female donor with multiple sclerosis, enrolled in a pregnancy study. Sequenced material: peripheral blood, taken in the first trimester of pregnancy. CDR3 region: CASSLISGGRSYEQYF. At the DNA level, the sequence is TGTGCCAGCAGTTTGATAAGCGGGGGGAGGTCTTACGAGCAGTACTTC.